The rows below give T cell receptor beta chains drawn from one sample of a study of cytomegalovirus exposure and HLA in healthy donors. Here immunoSEQ multiplex PCR was the method, and the copy in TCRdb shows in-frame clones only, minus some. The sample has roughly 130,000 clones, over 60% seen once. Sample: PBMCs. The receptor set was obtained from a woman between 55 and 75 years old in good health and CMV-seronegative. Each CDR3 is given with its conserved first and last residue. The D gene is left open where the match is weak. The listing skips clone size in some rows; elsewhere it reads once, few, many or a size class.

V gene: TRBV5-6
D gene: TRBD2
J gene: TRBJ2-3
clone size: once
CDR3 protein: CASSSRLARGDTQYF
CDR3 DNA: TGTGCCAGCAGCTCTCGACTAGCGCGGGGGGATACGCAGTATTTT

V gene: TRBV5-1
D gene: TRBD2
J gene: TRBJ2-3
clone size: .
CDR3 protein: CASSRGGITDTQYF
CDR3 DNA: TGCGCCAGCAGCCGCGGGGGGATCACAGATACGCAGTATTTT

V gene: TRBV5-1
D gene: TRBD2
J gene: TRBJ2-2
clone size: .
CDR3 protein: CASSSKGLAGTGELFF
CDR3 DNA: TGCGCCAGCAGCTCGAAGGGACTAGCGGGAACCGGGGAGCTGTTTTTT

V gene: TRBV11-3
D gene: .
J gene: TRBJ2-2
clone size: .
CDR3 protein: CASSLVPTGVTGELFF
CDR3 DNA: TGTGCCAGCAGCTTAGTCCCGACGGGGGTAACCGGGGAGCTGTTTTTT

V gene: TRBV10-3
D gene: .
J gene: TRBJ2-1
clone size: few
CDR3 protein: CAITEELVSREQFF
CDR3 DNA: TGTGCCATCACTGAGGAATTGGTATCGCGGGAGCAGTTCTTC

V gene: TRBV19
D gene: .
J gene: TRBJ1-1
clone size: .
CDR3 protein: CASSISRGRANTEAFF
CDR3 DNA: TGTGCCAGTAGTATATCCAGGGGCCGCGCTAACACTGAAGCTTTCTTT

V gene: TRBV5-1
D gene: .
J gene: TRBJ1-1
clone size: .
CDR3 protein: CASTMTIMNTEAFF
CDR3 DNA: TGCGCCAGCACCATGACAATCATGAACACTGAAGCTTTCTTT

V gene: TRBV7-8
D gene: .
J gene: TRBJ2-1
clone size: .
CDR3 protein: CASRGTDFLEQFF
CDR3 DNA: TGTGCCAGCAGGGGCACGGACTTCCTTGAGCAGTTCTTC

V gene: TRBV9
D gene: .
J gene: TRBJ2-2
clone size: once
CDR3 protein: CASSVSGTGELFF
CDR3 DNA: TGTGCCAGCAGCGTGTCGGGAACCGGGGAGCTGTTTTTT

V gene: TRBV28
D gene: TRBD1
J gene: TRBJ2-7
clone size: .
CDR3 protein: CASRGTGLYEQYF
CDR3 DNA: TGTGCCAGCAGAGGGACAGGGCTATACGAGCAGTACTTC

V gene: TRBV19
D gene: TRBD2
J gene: TRBJ2-5
clone size: .
CDR3 protein: CATRRLAAGVAETQYF
CDR3 DNA: TGTGCCACCCGCCGTCTGGCAGCGGGGGTAGCAGAGACCCAGTACTTC

V gene: TRBV6-5
D gene: .
J gene: TRBJ2-7
clone size: few
CDR3 protein: CASSGTGPYEQYF
CDR3 DNA: TGTGCCAGTTCTGGGACTGGCCCCTACGAGCAGTACTTC

V gene: TRBV4-1
D gene: .
J gene: TRBJ2-3
clone size: .
CDR3 protein: CASSLRTLSTDTQYF
CDR3 DNA: TGCGCCAGCAGCCTCCGGACTCTTAGCACAGATACGCAGTATTTT

V gene: TRBV6-5
D gene: .
J gene: TRBJ2-7
clone size: few
CDR3 protein: CASSNSLGSTYEQYF
CDR3 DNA: TGTGCCAGCAGTAACTCCTTGGGCTCAACCTACGAGCAGTACTTC

V gene: TRBV7-3
D gene: TRBD2
J gene: TRBJ2-7
clone size: few
CDR3 protein: CASSPGLANEQYF
CDR3 DNA: TGTGCCAGCAGCCCGGGACTAGCAAACGAGCAGTACTTC

V gene: TRBV19
D gene: TRBD1
J gene: TRBJ1-6
clone size: .
CDR3 protein: CASSMGDRFNSPLHF
CDR3 DNA: TGTGCCAGTAGTATGGGGGACAGATTTAATTCACCCCTCCACTTT

V gene: TRBV29-1
D gene: TRBD1
J gene: TRBJ2-7
clone size: .
CDR3 protein: CSAGTGGFGQYF
CDR3 DNA: TGCAGCGCCGGGACAGGGGGATTTGGGCAGTACTTC

V gene: TRBV19
D gene: .
J gene: TRBJ2-1
clone size: .
CDR3 protein: CASRQDRSSYNEQFF
CDR3 DNA: TGTGCCAGTAGACAGGATAGGAGCTCCTACAATGAGCAGTTCTTC

V gene: TRBV19
D gene: TRBD1
J gene: TRBJ1-2
clone size: few
CDR3 protein: CAGGQGDGYTF
CDR3 DNA: TGTGCCGGCGGACAGGGTGATGGCTACACCTTC

V gene: TRBV25-1
D gene: TRBD1
J gene: TRBJ1-2
clone size: .
CDR3 protein: CASSEPGGNYGYTF
CDR3 DNA: TGTGCCAGCAGTGAACCAGGGGGGAACTATGGCTACACCTTC

V gene: TRBV5-1
D gene: .
J gene: TRBJ1-3
clone size: .
CDR3 protein: CASTGARGNTIYF
CDR3 DNA: TGCGCCAGCACGGGTGCGCGTGGAAACACCATATATTTT

V gene: TRBV19
D gene: .
J gene: TRBJ2-7
clone size: few
CDR3 protein: CASSPLGLYEQYF
CDR3 DNA: TGTGCCAGTAGTCCCCTTGGGCTCTACGAGCAGTACTTC

V gene: TRBV23-1
D gene: TRBD1
J gene: TRBJ2-4
clone size: .
CDR3 protein: CASSPGQGGELAKNIQYF
CDR3 DNA: TGCGCCAGCAGTCCCGGACAGGGGGGAGAACTAGCCAAAAACATTCAGTACTTC

V gene: TRBV5-6
D gene: .
J gene: TRBJ2-5
clone size: .
CDR3 protein: CASSLAGTETQYF
CDR3 DNA: TGTGCCAGCAGCTTGGCGGGTACCGAGACCCAGTACTTC

V gene: TRBV20-1
D gene: TRBD2
J gene: TRBJ2-3
clone size: .
CDR3 protein: CSAEAGDTQYF
CDR3 DNA: TGCAGTGCAGAAGCGGGGGATACGCAGTATTTT

V gene: TRBV2
D gene: .
J gene: TRBJ2-7
clone size: .
CDR3 protein: CASSQSYEQYF
CDR3 DNA: TGTGCCAGCAGCCAGTCCTACGAGCAGTACTTC

V gene: TRBV29-1
D gene: .
J gene: TRBJ1-1
clone size: .
CDR3 protein: CSTTGVNTEAFF
CDR3 DNA: TGCAGCACGACCGGGGTGAACACTGAAGCTTTCTTT

V gene: TRBV13
D gene: .
J gene: TRBJ1-6
clone size: .
CDR3 protein: CASSPAGISPLHF
CDR3 DNA: TGTGCCAGCAGCCCAGCCGGGATTTCACCCCTCCACTTT

V gene: TRBV6-1
D gene: .
J gene: TRBJ2-1
clone size: .
CDR3 protein: CASIERTVTYNEQFF
CDR3 DNA: TGTGCCAGCATCGAGCGGACAGTGACGTACAATGAGCAGTTCTTC

V gene: TRBV7-7
D gene: TRBD2
J gene: TRBJ2-3
clone size: .
CDR3 protein: CASSPGLGGYSAQYF
CDR3 DNA: TGTGCCAGCAGCCCGGGACTAGGAGGCTATTCGGCGCAGTATTTT

V gene: TRBV19
D gene: .
J gene: TRBJ1-4
clone size: .
CDR3 protein: CASSISRATNEKLFF
CDR3 DNA: TGTGCCAGTAGTATCAGCAGGGCAACTAATGAAAAACTGTTTTTT

V gene: TRBV20-1
D gene: .
J gene: TRBJ2-3
clone size: .
CDR3 protein: CSAGEGGTQYF
CDR3 DNA: TGCAGTGCTGGGGAGGGGGGTACGCAGTATTTT